This T cell receptor (beta chain) is from a study of monozygotic twins with inflammatory bowel disease. General observations from the study: Twins with IBD were found to have lower TCRbeta diversity (inverse Simpson) than healthy co-twins. Discordant twins showed the same repertoire similarity as concordant twins, possibly from limited power.

CDR1 MNHNS and CDR2 SASEGT come from the germline V gene. The CDR3 is made up of 11 amino acids. To note about this clonotype: Its antigen is undetermined.

The UMIs contained a 6-nucleotide sample barcode. They were added by template switching during cDNA synthesis. TCRdb reprocessed the 5' RACE reads, keeping one entry per CDR3 protein, no DNA. The sample's table shows approximately 150,000 distinct CDR3 sequences. Sequences were obtained from blood. The rearrangement joins TRBV6-1 to TRBJ2-4; TCRdb lists TRBD1, though no DNA is available to test this call. This clonotype originated in a human donor with ulcerative colitis or Crohn's disease, or a healthy co-twin of an affected twin (not recorded which). The CDR3 spells CASQGGNIQYF.